These T cell receptor beta chains were read from a single sample in a study of blood T cell repertoires in COVID-19. Generated by immunoSEQ multiplex PCR, the TCRdb table keeps only in-frame clones and is missing some. Among over 120,000 clones, 75% to 90% were seen once, and the ten largest hold roughly 45%. Sequencing used peripheral blood. The receptors were sampled from a human donor in a cohort sampled during active COVID-19. Both conserved end residues are part of each CDR3.

TRBV27	TRBJ1-2	CASRRAGVGGYTF
TRBV29-1	TRBJ1-5	CSVADGDQPQHF
TRBV10-3	TRBJ2-5	CAISQGFEETQYF
TRBV5-1	TRBJ2-3	CASSPGGWVTDTQYF
TRBV6-5	TRBJ2-1	CASARGTSGYNEQFF
TRBV10-3	TRBJ2-7	CAISDRRTGYEQYF
TRBV3-1/TRBV3-2	TRBJ2-5	CASNSRRLTGETQYF
TRBV9	TRBJ2-2	CASSVAGLFRGGELFF
TRBV6-1	TRBJ2-1	CASSEAQRGDNEQFF
TRBV9	TRBJ2-2	CASSPLGGGELFF
TRBV6-5	TRBJ1-6	CASSYFGQGGSPLHF
TRBV6-2/TRBV6-3	TRBJ2-7	CASSSLQGVRSEQYF
TRBV7-3	TRBJ2-2	CASSLMPQGLGYTGELFF
TRBV2	TRBJ1-1	CASSESQSQAFF
TRBV7-2	TRBJ1-2	CASSFGTRSSPRNGYTF
TRBV10-3	TRBJ2-4	CAIGKGENIQYF
TRBV7-2	TRBJ1-1	CASSLGQNTEAFF
TRBV19	TRBJ1-1	CASSSPGLNTEAFF
TRBV7-8	TRBJ1-5	CASSLAVGPSNQPQHF
TRBV7-2	TRBJ2-5	CASSFSGLQETQYF
TRBV27	TRBJ2-1	CASSAGGTYNEQFF
TRBV24-1	TRBJ2-1	CATSSSGLPRDEQFF
TRBV20-1	TRBJ2-3	CSASFGLAGADTQYF
TRBV6-6	TRBJ1-2	CASSYSVDRSQNGYTF
TRBV19	TRBJ2-7	CASSSQRPPYEQYF
TRBV5-1	TRBJ2-2	CASSPRYGADGELFF
TRBV5-4	TRBJ2-3	CASSLGAGGADTQYF
TRBV4-3	TRBJ2-1	CASSQEAVGARDEQFF
TRBV4-1	TRBJ2-5	CASSQGGGREVRETQYF
TRBV6-6	TRBJ1-2	CASTPLSGQPYGYTF
TRBV6-5	TRBJ1-2	CASSYGGYGYTF
TRBV14	TRBJ2-1	CASSPQGSYNEQFF
TRBV29-1	TRBJ1-2	CSVEVSQSVYGYTF
TRBV7-2	TRBJ1-6	CATSQGALDSPLHF
TRBV7-8	TRBJ1-3	CASSWDRGYGNTIYF
TRBV29-1	TRBJ1-2	CSDRTGFSYGYTF
TRBV11-3	TRBJ1-1	CASSPNGQMNTEAFF
TRBV7-9	TRBJ2-2	CASSLSRNTGELFF
TRBV9	TRBJ1-6	CASSARTENSPLHF
TRBV19	TRBJ1-5	CASPTATSNQPQHF
TRBV30	TRBJ1-2	CAWIGPGSYTF
TRBV24-1	TRBJ1-2	CATTLVGTGKSVDYGYTF